These 17 T cell receptor beta chains were all obtained from the same sample, sequenced in a study of patients and donors after allogeneic stem cell transplantation. TCRdb independently ran MiXCR on the RT-PCR reads; one entry per CDR3 protein. The table shows 920,000 or so distinct CDR3 sequences, with about a sixth occurring only once. The sequenced sample was blood, either unsorted or a sorted T cell fraction (not recorded which). These receptors all stem from a human donor who was either an allogeneic HSCT recipient or a stem cell or donor lymphocyte infusion donor (not recorded which). It is not recorded whose cells these are; they may come from a transplant donor.

V and J are TRBV5-1 and TRBJ2-4; D is possibly TRBD1 (5 bases). Germline CDR1 and CDR2: SGHRS and YFSETQ. The CDR3 loop spans 13 amino acids. Deletions cut 6 bases from V and 6 bases from J, with 13 bases between. CDR3: CASNAGWTNIQYF. The CDR3 nucleotides read TGCGCCAGCAACGCAGGGTGGACAAACATTCAGTACTTC.

The chain joins TRBV12-3 or TRBV12-4 to TRBJ2-1; 7 positions agree with TRBD1. This CDR3 has 16 amino acids. With 4 bases clipped from V and 4 bases from J, the junction kept 10 bases outside the gene matches. The CDR3 spells CASSSNRDSLYNEQFF. The DNA of the CDR3 is TGTGCCAGCAGTTCAAACCGGGACAGCCTTTACAATGAGCAGTTCTTC.

This clonotype was seen a few times. The chain carries TRBV7-9 and TRBJ2-7; D not certain. Per germline, CDR1 SEHNR and CDR2 FQNEAQ (reference sequence). The CDR3 sequence is 13 residues long. Between the trimmed V and J ends, which lost 5 bases and 9 bases, there was a span of 17 bases. CDR3 loop: CASSPPEDLRQYF. In DNA form, the CDR3 reads TGTGCCAGCAGCCCCCCCGAGGACCTGAGGCAGTACTTC.

The chain recombines TRBV6-1 with TRBJ2-3; 12 bases are shared with TRBD2. The CDR3 length is 15 residues. Trimming cost V 6 bases and J 5 bases; bases outside gene matches: 6. Looked up from germline, CDR1 is MNHNS and CDR2 is SASEGT. The CDR3 DNA reads as TGTGCCAGCAGCCGACTAGCGGGAGTAGGAGATACGCAGTATTTT. Translation: CASSRLAGVGDTQYF.

V usage is TRBV6-5 and J usage is TRBJ2-3; 10 bases match TRBD2. The J segment lost 0 bases and the V segment lost 2 bases, leaving 5 bases of the junction unmatched. Germline CDR1 and CDR2: MNHEY and SVGAGI. The CDR3 runs to 17 residues. The CDR3 reads CASSYVSGRTSTDTQYF. Written as DNA, the CDR3 is TGTGCCAGCAGTTACGTTAGCGGGAGGACTAGCACAGATACGCAGTATTTT.

The sample holds a few counts of this clonotype. The chain couples TRBV24-1 to TRBJ2-2; D not certain. Germline loops: CDR1 KGHDR, CDR2 SFDVKD. Trimming pared 7 bases from V and 5 bases from J, leaving 10 bases between. This CDR3 contains 13 residues. The CDR3 sequence: CATSSRRTGELFF. CDR3 nucleotide sequence: TGTGCCACCAGCTCCAGACGGACCGGGGAGCTGTTTTTT.

The sample holds a few counts of this clonotype. The V and J genes are TRBV5-1 and TRBJ2-3, with TRBD2 as a possible D gene (5 bases). The V and J ends lost 4 bases and 11 bases respectively, with 14 bases between them. The CDR3 is 12 amino acids. The germline gives CDR1 SGHRS, CDR2 YFSETQ. CDR3 DNA sequence: TGCGCCAGCAGCCCGGTTGCTGAGGGGCAGTATTTT. Amino acid sequence: CASSPVAEGQYF.

The chain employs TRBV7-3 and TRBJ2-1; D perhaps matches TRBD2 (5 bases). With 5 bases removed from V and 0 bases from J, the gap between germline ends came to 8 bases. Germline V gene data show CDR1 as SGHTA and CDR2 as FQGTGA. This CDR3 has 14 residues. The CDR3 DNA reads as TGTGCCAGCAGCCCCGAGGGCTCCTACAATGAGCAGTTCTTC. This sequence encodes CASSPEGSYNEQFF.

This clonotype showed up just a few times. The J gene is TRBJ2-5, the V gene TRBV7-9, with 9 bases fitting TRBD1. Germline V gene data show CDR1 as SEHNR and CDR2 as FQNEAQ (reference sequence). V shed 4 bases, J shed 4 bases, and the junction held 4 bases outside the gene matches. The CDR3 contains 14 residues. This chain's CDR3 is CASSSQGARETQYF. CDR3 coding DNA: TGTGCCAGCAGCTCACAGGGGGCAAGAGAGACCCAGTACTTC. Full variable domain (missing parts from reference TRBV7-9 and TRBJ2-5): DTGVSQNPRHKITKRGQNVTFRCDPISEHNRLYWYRQTLGQGPEFLTYFQNEAQLEKSRLLSDRFSAERPKGSFSTLEIQRTEQGDSAMYLCASSSQGARETQYFGPGTRLLVL.

The sample holds a few counts of this clonotype. The chain recombines TRBV6-1 with TRBJ2-7; weak D call: TRBD2 (6 bases). The CDR3 covers 15 residues. CDR1 and CDR2 (germline): MNHNS, SASEGT. V lost 7 bases to trimming and J lost 2 bases, with 18 bases between them. The CDR3 loop reads CASTGGTTSAYEQYF. Written as DNA, the CDR3 is TGTGCCAGCACCGGAGGGACCACTTCAGCCTACGAGCAGTACTTC.

At least ten counts were recorded for this clonotype. The chain has TRBV24-1 and TRBJ2-1; tentative D call: TRBD1 (5 bases). The CDR3 is 16 residues long. The germline V gene encodes CDR1 KGHDR and CDR2 SFDVKD. V lost 4 bases, J lost 6 bases, and 18 bases lay in between. The CDR3 sequence: CATSEGGRAFSNEQFF. The DNA for the CDR3 is TGTGCCACCAGTGAGGGCGGCAGGGCATTTTCCAATGAGCAGTTCTTC.

J is TRBJ1-2 and V is TRBV7-9; D is ambiguous. V was clipped by 5 bases and J by 4 bases, with 8 bases between them. The CDR3 spans 12 residues. The germline V gene encodes CDR1 SEHNR and CDR2 FQNEAQ (reference sequence). The CDR3 DNA sequence: TGTGCCAGCAGCCCTCGGACCTATGGCTACACCTTC. Its translation: CASSPRTYGYTF.

This clonotype showed up just a few times. The chain has TRBV30 and TRBJ1-3, with a possible D match to TRBD1 (6 bases). The CDR3 is 16 residues long. Trimming left V 3 bases short and J 3 bases short, with 18 bases between. Germline CDR1 reads GTSNPN; CDR2 reads SVGIG (reference sequence). CDR3 DNA: TGTGCCTGGAGAACGCTCGGGGGGGCGGGTGGAAACACCATATATTTT. Encoded protein: CAWRTLGGAGGNTIYF.

The chain recombines TRBV30 with TRBJ2-1, with a weak D call TRBD2 (5 bases). Germline values: CDR1 GTSNPN, CDR2 SVGIG (reference sequence). V shed 2 bases and J shed 11 bases, with 13 bases lying between them. The CDR3 length is 12 residues. In nucleotides, the CDR3 is TGTGCCTGGAGTCCCCCCGAGGGAAAGCAGTTCTTC. This gives the protein CAWSPPEGKQFF.

This clonotype occurred a few times. The chain employs TRBV27 and TRBJ1-5; TRBD1 matches at 7 bases. The ends lost 4 bases at V and 2 bases at J; junction bases unmatched: 5. There are 15 residues in the CDR3. Looked up from germline, CDR1 is MNHEY and CDR2 is SMNVEV (reference sequence). The CDR3 is CASSYRDSGNQPQHF. CDR3 in DNA: TGTGCCAGCAGTTACCGGGACAGTGGCAATCAGCCCCAGCATTTT.

This clonotype turned up a few times. The rearrangement joins TRBV28 to TRBJ2-5; tentative D call: TRBD1 (6 bases). V lost 2 bases and J 5 bases, leaving 12 bases between the germline ends. The germline CDR1 and CDR2 sequences are MDHEN and SYDVKM. The length of the CDR3 is 14 residues. The CDR3 sequence: CASSLGQRVETQYF. The CDR3 DNA sequence: TGTGCCAGCAGTTTAGGACAGCGCGTGGAGACCCAGTACTTC.

This clonotype was detected a few times. The chain links TRBV5-1 to TRBJ2-1, with unresolved D. Trimming stripped 0 bases from V and 10 bases from J, with 11 bases between. Per the germline V gene, CDR1 is SGHRS and CDR2 is YFSETQ. This CDR3 is built from 13 residues. In DNA form, the CDR3 reads TGCGCCAGCAGCTTGGGTAGGCTAGACGAGCAGTTCTTC. Translating gives CASSLGRLDEQFF.